The T cell receptor (beta chain) under discussion was sequenced for a study of blood T cell repertoires in COVID-19. Turning to the study itself: Spain, Italy and the United States supplied samples that represented acute and convalescent COVID-19. PBMCs, B-cell-depleted T cells, or T cells provided the cDNA or gDNA that made up the material.

Authors' processing steps: Estimation of nucleated cell counts was performed using reference gene primer amplification. Assay used: immunoSEQ multiplex PCR; TCRdb lists only in-frame clones, some missing. D and trimming were read from the DNA, whereas the V and J calls and clone size are those reported in that table. This sample yields more than 85,000 clones, of which 70% to 85% are seen a single time; more than 9% belongs to the top ten. The germline gives CDR1 GTSNPN, CDR2 SVGIG (reference sequence). The CDR3 is 13 amino acids. With 1 base clipped from V and 8 bases from J, the junction kept 5 bases outside the gene matches.

The sample was peripheral blood. This receptor was identified in a man in his 70s with acute or convalescent COVID-19. The chain recombines TRBV30 with TRBJ2-1; 7 bases match TRBD2. The CDR3 sequence: CAWSGLAADEQFF. For the CDR3, the DNA is TGTGCCTGGAGTGGGCTAGCGGCGGATGAGCAGTTCTTC.